This T cell receptor (beta chain) was retrieved from a study of T cells in Graves' hyperthyroidism and ophthalmopathy. Points from the study as a whole: Within blood appeared most thyroid clonotypes that had expanded above 0.001.

Reasons for excluding patients were uncontrolled infection, other autoimmune disease, pregnancy or lactation. The CDR3 regions of TCR beta were amplified from RNA transcripts. The HTBI set primed first-round TCR CDR3 RT-PCR. TCRdb redid the calling of the multiplex PCR reads with MiXCR, one entry per CDR3 protein. The table records nearly 600,000 distinct CDR3 sequences, 13% to 15% of them present only once. This clonotype has a handful of counts. Its target is unknown. V was trimmed by 1 base and J by 3 bases, leaving 13 bases between them. This CDR3 is 15 amino acids long. Germline lookup yields CDR1 SEHNR and CDR2 FQNEAQ (reference sequence).

The origin of this receptor is a woman aged 18-35 years with Graves' ophthalmopathy. Sequenced material: blood. The chain couples TRBV7-9 to TRBJ2-7, with D unclear. The CDR3 sequence: CASSLVGGENYEQYF. In DNA, the CDR3 is TGTGCCAGCAGCTTAGTCGGTGGCGAGAACTACGAGCAGTACTTC.